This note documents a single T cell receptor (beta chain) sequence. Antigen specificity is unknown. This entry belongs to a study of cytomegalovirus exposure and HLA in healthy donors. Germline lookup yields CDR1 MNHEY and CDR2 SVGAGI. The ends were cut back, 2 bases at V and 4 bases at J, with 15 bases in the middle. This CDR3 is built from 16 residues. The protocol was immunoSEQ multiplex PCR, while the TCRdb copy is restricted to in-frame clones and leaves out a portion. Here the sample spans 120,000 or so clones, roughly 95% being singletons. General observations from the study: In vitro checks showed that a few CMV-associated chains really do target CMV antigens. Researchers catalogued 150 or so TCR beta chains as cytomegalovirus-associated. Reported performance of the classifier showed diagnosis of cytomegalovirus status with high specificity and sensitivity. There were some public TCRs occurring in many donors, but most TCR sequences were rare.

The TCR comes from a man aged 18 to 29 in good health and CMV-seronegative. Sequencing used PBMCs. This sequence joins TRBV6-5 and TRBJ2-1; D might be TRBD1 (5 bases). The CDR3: CASSYPRAGEYNEQFF. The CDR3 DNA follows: TGTGCCAGCAGTTACCCCAGGGCAGGTGAATACAATGAGCAGTTCTTC.